One sample yielded the 17 T cell receptor beta chains listed below, sequenced in a study of PD-1 blockade in classical Hodgkin lymphoma. All patients experienced relapse after autologous stem cell transplantation, and brentuximab vedotin exposure was variable. The assay was immunoSEQ multiplex PCR, and TCRdb's table has in-frame clones only and misses some. The sample yields around 30,000 clones, 75% to 85% seen once. The source material was peripheral blood mononuclear cells (PBMCs), sampled at baseline. All receptors derive from a human donor with classical Hodgkin lymphoma.

The chain employs TRBV29-1 and TRBJ2-3; possible D gene TRBD1, 6 bases. V lost 6 bases to trimming and J lost 2 bases, with 18 bases between them. Germline V gene lookup returns CDR1 SQVTM and CDR2 ANQGSEA. The CDR3 contains 15 residues. CDR3 nucleotides: TGCAGCGTGAATACCGGGACAACTATCACAGATACGCAGTATTTT. It encodes CSVNTGTTITDTQYF.

This chain joins TRBV13 and TRBJ2-5; 7 bases fit TRBD1. This CDR3 contains 15 residues. V gave up 4 bases and J gave up 1 base; unmatched junction bases: 6. From germline, CDR1 is PRHDT and CDR2 FYEKMQ (reference sequence). CDR3 in DNA: TGTGCCAGCAGCTCCGGGACAGCTAGCCAAGAGACCCAGTACTTC. Protein: CASSSGTASQETQYF.

This chain links TRBV2 with TRBJ1-4; a possible D gene is TRBD1 (5 bases). Trimming took 6 bases from V and 2 from J, leaving 10 bases between them. The CDR3 spans 14 residues. Germline CDR1 reads SNHLY; CDR2 reads FYNNEI. CDR3: CASRGGTTNEKLFF. The CDR3 coding sequence is TGTGCCAGCAGAGGCGGGACGACTAATGAAAAACTGTTTTTT.

V gene TRBV19 combines with J gene TRBJ2-7; D might be TRBD1 or TRBD2, each matching 7 bases. The CDR3 contains 14 residues. CDR1 LNHDA and CDR2 SQIVND come from the germline V gene (reference sequence). Trimming took 1 base from V and 6 from J, leaving 13 bases between them. Here the CDR3 reads CASSIGQGLSEQYF. In nucleotides, the CDR3 is TGTGCCAGTAGTATAGGACAGGGACTAAGCGAGCAGTACTTC.

The chain carries TRBV5-4 and TRBJ2-2; TRBD2 aligns across 7 bases. The CDR3 extends over 16 amino acids. Per germline, CDR1 SGHNT and CDR2 YYREEE (reference sequence). V lost 3 bases, J lost 3 bases, and 8 bases stayed unmatched. The CDR3, as DNA: TGTGCCAGCAGCTACCGGGGAGGGGCCTACACCGGGGAGCTGTTTTTT. This encodes CASSYRGGAYTGELFF.

This clone was seen only a few times. This CDR3 is CASSPGQSNTEAFF. In DNA form, the CDR3 reads TGTGCCAGCAGCCCCGGACAGAGCAACACTGAAGCTTTCTTT. This chain uses TRBV6-5 with TRBJ1-1; maybe TRBD1 (6 bases). This CDR3 comprises 14 residues. V shed 6 bases and J shed 2 bases, with 13 bases lying between them. Germline-derived CDR1 and CDR2 are MNHEY and SVGAGI.

For the CDR3, the DNA is TGTGCCAGCTGGGTTGGGGGTGCAAGGGGGCGGACAGATACGCAGTATTTT. Its translation is CASWVGGARGRTDTQYF. The chain has TRBV27 and TRBJ2-3; 7 bases match TRBD1. Per the germline V gene, CDR1 is MNHEY and CDR2 is SMNVEV (reference sequence). After removal of 8 bases from V and 3 bases from J, the junction contained 17 bases not matched to a gene. CDR3 length: 17 amino acids.

This chain uses TRBV6-5 with TRBJ2-7, with TRBD1 identical over 7 bases. Unmatched junction bases numbered 7, after V lost 4 bases and J lost 4 bases. The CDR3 totals 14 residues. The germline CDR1 and CDR2 sequences are MNHEY and SVGAGI. The CDR3 coding sequence is TGTGCCAGCAGTTTCCGGGACAGAGCTTACGAGCAGTACTTC. It translates to CASSFRDRAYEQYF.

As DNA, the CDR3 is TGTGCCAGCAGCTTCAAACAAGGACGGTCATCCTACGAGCAGTACTTC. It encodes CASSFKQGRSSYEQYF. The gene calls are TRBV13 and TRBJ2-7, with no clear D. V shed 3 bases and J shed 1 base, with 16 bases lying between them. Germline V gene lookup returns CDR1 PRHDT and CDR2 FYEKMQ (reference sequence). The CDR3 length is 16 residues.

V gene TRBV30 combines with J gene TRBJ1-5; D is unresolved. Trimming shortened V by 2 bases and J by 0 bases, and 5 bases separated the two germline ends. Looked up from germline, CDR1 is GTSNPN and CDR2 is SVGIG (reference sequence). This CDR3 spans 13 amino acids. CDR3 in DNA: TGTGCCTGGAGTACTGATAGCAATCAGCCCCAGCATTTT. It translates to CAWSTDSNQPQHF.

V and J are TRBV5-4 and TRBJ1-2; D uncertain. V was pared by 1 base and J by 2 bases, with 6 bases between. The CDR3 length is 13 residues. Germline V gene sequence: CDR1 SGHNT, CDR2 YYREEE (reference sequence). CDR3 protein: CASSLWQNYGYTF. The CDR3 region has the DNA TGTGCCAGCAGCTTGTGGCAGAACTATGGCTACACCTTC. Filled out from reference TRBV5-4 and TRBJ1-2, the complete variable domain reads ETGVTQSPTHLIKTRGQQVTLRCSSQSGHNTVSWYQQALGQGPQFIFQYYREEENGRGNFPPRFSGLQFPNYSSELNVNALELDDSALYLCASSLWQNYGYTFGSGTRLTVV.

The chain carries TRBV7-2 and TRBJ2-2; D is possibly TRBD2 (5 bases). In germline, CDR1 is SGHTA, CDR2 FQGNSA. CDR3 length: 15 amino acids. Trimming stripped 1 base from V and 6 bases from J, with 12 bases between. The CDR3 nucleotides read TGTGCCAGCAGCTTAGAACGGAGAGCGGCCGGGGAGCTGTTTTTT. It codes for CASSLERRAAGELFF.

This clone has just one count. V and J are TRBV10-3 and TRBJ1-5, with 9 bases that match TRBD1. Germline-derived CDR1 and CDR2 are ENHRY and SYGVKD. The CDR3 runs 15 residues. V dropped 2 bases and J dropped 6; count of bases not matched to a gene: 5. The CDR3 DNA reads as TGTGCCATCAGTGAGATTGGACAGGGGAGTCAGCCCCAGCATTTT. It codes for CAISEIGQGSQPQHF.

This sequence joins TRBV27 and TRBJ1-2; D may be TRBD1 (5 bases). CDR1 is MNHEY, CDR2 SMNVEV, per germline (reference sequence). V lost 3 bases and J lost 3, with 8 bases in between. This CDR3 is built from 13 residues. CDR3 sequence (DNA): TGTGCCAGCAGTTTGTGGGGCGACTATGGCTACACCTTC. Amino acids: CASSLWGDYGYTF.

This chain links TRBV4-3 with TRBJ2-7; D might be TRBD1 (6 bases). CDR3 length: 16 residues. CDR1 LGHNA and CDR2 YSLEER come from the germline V gene. The germline V and J ends were trimmed by 0 bases and 3 bases, with 15 bases remaining between them. CDR3 nucleotides: TGCGCCAGCAGCCAAGAACCATGGCAGGGGAACTACGAGCAGTACTTC. As protein: CASSQEPWQGNYEQYF.

This clone was observed once. The rearrangement links TRBV4-3 to TRBJ1-4; D is ambiguous. The V end lost 5 bases, the J end lost 6 bases, and 13 bases lay between the germline ends. CDR3 length: 14 residues. Germline CDR1 reads LGHNA; CDR2 reads YSLEER. This CDR3 reads CASSDRADDEKLFF. CDR3 nucleotide sequence: TGCGCCAGCAGCGACCGGGCTGATGATGAAAAACTGTTTTTT.

This clone was observed a single time. The rearrangement uses TRBV5-1 and TRBJ2-7, with D possibly TRBD1 on 5 matching bases. Germline V gives CDR1 SGHRS, CDR2 YFSETQ. The germline V and J ends were trimmed by 0 bases and 1 base, with 11 bases remaining between them. The CDR3 runs to 15 residues. CDR3 sequence (DNA): TGCGCCAGCAGCTTGGGGCAGGGCCTATCCTACGAGCAGTACTTC. This translates into CASSLGQGLSYEQYF.